The clone carrying this TCR beta chain was observed once. Its antigen is undetermined. Germline values: CDR1 PRHDT, CDR2 FYEKMQ (reference sequence). The CDR3 is 16 residues long. V lost 0 bases and J lost 0, with 9 bases in between. These data originate in a study of circulating and synovial CD4+ cells in juvenile arthritis. Study-level points and caveats: Some such blood samples were as oligoclonal as synovium. Compared with bulk blood, circulating pathogenic-like lymphocytes shared substantially more CDR3 sequences with synovial T cells. CPL versus bulk CD4 samples: T cell genome counts differed by at least an order of magnitude.

This table comes from immunoSEQ multiplex PCR, and its TCRdb copy is limited to in-frame clones, with some not included. Among over 3,000 clones, about 80% were seen once, and the ten largest hold 4.6%. The receptor's source is a human donor with juvenile idiopathic arthritis. Sample: CD4+ T cells from synovial fluid. The chain recombines TRBV13 with TRBJ1-3; D not certain. CDR3 loop: CASSLGMADSGNTIYF. As DNA, the CDR3 is TGTGCCAGCAGCTTAGGGATGGCAGACTCTGGAAACACCATATATTTT.